This TCR beta chain is from a study of radiation and T cells in renal cell carcinoma. The table lists this clone with a count of one. J gave up 7 bases and V 5 bases, and 7 bases lay outside the gene matches. The V gene's germline CDR1 is SEHNR and CDR2 FQNEAQ (reference sequence). The CDR3 is made up of 15 amino acids. The repertoire was sequenced with immunoSEQ multiplex PCR; TCRdb's copy has only in-frame clones and lacks some. The profile covers 150,000 to 190,000 clones, with roughly 86% appearing a single time and 10% to 15% taken by the ten largest. Time point specified: blood 2 weeks post-SBRT. Treatment of the sample: 15 Gy SBRT to primary tumor, nephrectomy 4 weeks later.

The chain links TRBV7-9 to TRBJ2-1, with 11 nucleotides matching TRBD1. The sample was blood, taken from a patient whose treatment included radiotherapy and nephrectomy. The receptor comes from a woman in her 50s with renal cell carcinoma. CDR3 protein: CASSTTGTGGNEQFF. The CDR3 DNA reads as TGTGCCAGCAGCACAACCGGGACAGGGGGTAATGAGCAGTTCTTC.